A single sample gave rise to the 20 T cell receptor beta chains below, sequenced in a study of T-cell memory formation after mild COVID-19. TCRdb fed the 5' RACE reads into MiXCR, producing one record per CDR3 protein. The top ten hold 22% of the sample, which has about 290,000 distinct CDR3 sequences, more than 15% seen once. The specimen was PBMCs or a T cell subset sorted from them (not recorded which). Source of these receptors: a man younger than 35 who had mild COVID-19 (a few samples of this study predate the infection). Cell type and time point are not known.

At least ten counts were recorded for this clonotype. The chain is built from TRBV11-2 and TRBJ2-5; D is undetermined. This CDR3 region has 13 residues. The V end was cut by 5 bases, the J end by 2 bases, with 9 bases between. Germline CDR1 is SGHAT and CDR2 is FQNNGV. The CDR3 region has the DNA TGTGCCAGCAGCCTGTGGGGTCAAGAGACCCAGTACTTC. Its protein is CASSLWGQETQYF.

In regard to this clonotype: A much bigger clone sits one base away, suggesting this may be a read error. This chain connects TRBV7-6 to TRBJ2-6; TRBD1 is a possible D gene (5 bases). From germline, CDR1 is SGHVS and CDR2 FNYEAQ. The CDR3 loop spans 16 amino acids. CDR3 in DNA: TGTGCCAGCAGATTAGATCAGGGCACTGGGGCCAACGTCCTGACTTTC. This codes for CASRLDQGTGANVLTF.

J is TRBJ2-5 and V is TRBV3-1; D possibly uses TRBD1 or TRBD2 (5 bases each). Germline-derived CDR1 and CDR2 are LGHDT and YNNKEL (reference sequence). V shed 0 bases and J shed 4 bases, with 18 bases lying between them. The CDR3 loop spans 17 amino acids. The CDR3 nucleotides read TGTGCCAGCAGCCAAGATATGGGGGTACTGGATGGAGAGACCCAGTACTTC. Amino acid sequence: CASSQDMGVLDGETQYF.

This sequence joins TRBV10-2 and TRBJ2-2; 7 bases are shared with TRBD1. This CDR3 region has 13 residues. The trim removed 6 bases at V and 4 bases at J, leaving 2 bases unmatched. Germline V lookup: CDR1 WSHSY, CDR2 SAAADI. CDR3 amino acids: CASRGQSTGELFF. The DNA of the CDR3 is TGCGCCAGCAGGGGACAGTCCACCGGGGAGCTGTTTTTT.

Comment on this clonotype: A single base separates this from a much larger clone, so it may be a read error. The rearrangement joins TRBV9 to TRBJ2-6; D is uncertain. Germline V gene lookup returns CDR1 SGDLS and CDR2 YYNGEE. The CDR3 length is 13 residues. V was clipped by 0 bases and J by 2 bases, with 0 bases between them. CDR3 in DNA: TGTGCCAGCAGCGTAGCTGGGGCCAACGTCCTGACTTTC. This sequence encodes CASSVAGANVLTF.

This clonotype was counted at least ten times. The gene calls are TRBV2 and TRBJ2-5; D is undetermined. V shed 3 bases and J shed 1 base, with 6 bases lying between them. Germline V lookup: CDR1 SNHLY, CDR2 FYNNEI. CDR3 size: 13 residues. The CDR3 nucleotides read TGTGCCAGCAGTGACGTGGGCCAAGAGACCCAGTACTTC. It yields the protein CASSDVGQETQYF.

The rearrangement links TRBV4-2 to TRBJ2-1, with D uncertain. CDR1 is LGHNA, CDR2 YNFKEQ, per germline. Trimming shortened V by 1 base and J by 10 bases, and 5 bases separated the two germline ends. The CDR3 extends over 11 amino acids. CDR3 bases: TGTGCCAGCAGCCAAGGTAGCGAGCAGTTCTTC. Translation gives CASSQGSEQFF.

In its sample, this clonotype was seen a few times. The CDR3 here is CAITTSPMESRILYTF. In DNA, the CDR3 is TGTGCCATCACCACCTCCCCTATGGAGAGTCGGATCTTGTACACCTTC. This chain uses TRBV10-3 with TRBJ1-2, with D unresolved. The CDR3 has 16 residues. CDR1 ENHRY and CDR2 SYGVKD come from the germline V gene. The V gene lost 7 bases and the J gene lost 11 bases, with 29 bases spanning the gap.

This clonotype came up a few times. The CDR3 sequence: CASSWYGTGNGQPQHF. As DNA, the CDR3 is TGTGCCAGCAGCTGGTACGGGACAGGGAATGGGCAGCCCCAGCATTTT. The J gene is TRBJ1-5, the V gene TRBV7-2; TRBD1 matches at 9 bases. The CDR3 is made up of 16 amino acids. The V gene's germline CDR1 is SGHTA and CDR2 FQGNSA. V was pared by 4 bases and J by 7 bases, with 11 bases of the junction left unmatched. Full variable domain (missing parts from reference TRBV7-2 and TRBJ1-5): GAGVSQSPSNKVTEKGKDVELRCDPISGHTALYWYRQSLGQGLEFLIYFQGNSAPDKSGLPSDRFSAERTGGSVSTLTIQRTQQEDSAVYLCASSWYGTGNGQPQHFGDGTRLSIL.

This chain connects TRBV18 to TRBJ2-7, with D perhaps given as TRBD1 or TRBD2 (5 bases each). Germline-derived CDR1 and CDR2 are KGHSH and LQKENI. This CDR3 spans 12 amino acids. V gave up 2 bases and J gave up 6 bases, with 8 bases separating them. The CDR3 loop is CASSPGGREQYF. The DNA for the CDR3 is TGTGCCAGCTCACCAGGGGGTCGCGAGCAGTACTTC.

The chain employs TRBV15 and TRBJ2-3; D is perhaps TRBD1 (6 bases). Trimming removed 4 bases at V and 1 base at J, with 15 bases between. Per germline, CDR1 LNHNV and CDR2 YYDKDF (reference sequence). This CDR3 contains 16 residues. The CDR3 here is CATSTGSEGGTDTQYF. The DNA for the CDR3 is TGTGCCACCAGCACTGGCAGCGAGGGGGGCACAGATACGCAGTATTTT.

The chain combines TRBV7-2 with TRBJ1-1, with D unclear. Trimming left V 8 bases short and J 7 bases short, with 17 bases between. This CDR3 has 13 amino acids. Per the germline V gene, CDR1 is SGHTA and CDR2 is FQGNSA. The CDR3 sequence is CASSPIRASEAFF. CDR3 nucleotides: TGTGCCAGCTCGCCGATTCGAGCAAGTGAAGCTTTCTTT.

This clonotype has a handful of counts. Written as DNA, the CDR3 is TGCAGCGTTGAATTTCCCAGCGGTGAGCAGTTCTTC. It is translated as CSVEFPSGEQFF. V and J are TRBV29-1 and TRBJ2-1; D may be TRBD2 (5 bases). Trimming shortened V by 2 bases and J by 9 bases, and 11 bases separated the two germline ends. There are 12 residues in the CDR3. Germline assignment: CDR1 SQVTM and CDR2 ANQGSEA.

This clonotype was found a few times. The chain combines TRBV2 with TRBJ1-5; D remains unclear. Trimming took off 3 bases at V and 4 bases at J, with 7 bases between the two ends. CDR3 length: 13 residues. In germline, CDR1 is SNHLY, CDR2 FYNNEI. The CDR3 sequence: CASSDPRNQPQHF. The CDR3 nucleotides read TGTGCCAGCAGTGACCCTAGGAATCAGCCCCAGCATTTT.

The chain carries TRBV20-1 and TRBJ2-7; TRBD2 aligns across 9 bases. CDR1 and CDR2 (germline): DFQATT, SNEGSKA (reference sequence). The V segment lost 6 bases and the J segment 2 bases; nucleotides outside the gene matches: 5. This CDR3 has 13 amino acids. For the CDR3, the DNA is TGCAGTGCCCTTAGCGGGGGTCCCTACGAGCAGTACTTC. Translating it yields CSALSGGPYEQYF.

This clonotype was recorded many times. The V gene is TRBV4-1, the J gene TRBJ1-1; 7 bases line up with TRBD1. V lost 1 base and J lost 5; bases outside the gene matches: 10. CDR3 length: 16 residues. From germline, CDR1 is MGHRA and CDR2 YSYEKL. CDR3 protein: CASSQGNRGAGTEAFF. The CDR3 DNA sequence: TGCGCCAGCAGCCAAGGAAACAGGGGCGCGGGTACTGAAGCTTTCTTT.

This clonotype appeared a few times. The J gene is TRBJ2-3, the V gene TRBV7-9, with 9 bases matching TRBD1. The J segment lost 5 bases and the V segment lost 5 bases, leaving 8 bases of the junction unmatched. The CDR3 loop spans 15 amino acids. Germline assignment: CDR1 SEHNR and CDR2 FQNEAQ (reference sequence). The CDR3: CASSARDRVEDTQYF. The CDR3 bases are TGTGCCAGCAGCGCCCGGGACAGGGTTGAAGATACGCAGTATTTT.

This clonotype has a handful of counts. The genes are TRBV7-9 and TRBJ1-6; D may be TRBD1 (6 bases). From germline, CDR1 is SEHNR and CDR2 FQNEAQ (reference sequence). V was cut by 5 bases and J by 7 bases, with 18 bases left in between. This CDR3 comprises 16 residues. The CDR3 protein is CASSKHAGTPNSPLHF. The CDR3 DNA reads as TGTGCCAGCAGCAAACACGCCGGGACACCCAATTCACCCCTCCACTTT.

This chain connects TRBV4-1 to TRBJ2-1, with D perhaps assigned TRBD1 or TRBD2 (7 bases each). Per germline, CDR1 MGHRA and CDR2 YSYEKL. The CDR3 is 14 residues long. Trimming removed 1 base from V and 7 bases from J, with 11 bases in between. This CDR3 reads CASSQGAGQNEQFF. CDR3 coding DNA: TGCGCCAGCAGCCAAGGAGCGGGACAGAATGAGCAGTTCTTC.

This clonotype was recorded a few times. The chain employs TRBV12-3 or TRBV12-4 and TRBJ2-7; D not certain. The CDR3 totals 14 residues. Trimming took 6 bases from V and 1 from J, leaving 13 bases between them. In DNA form, the CDR3 reads TGTGCCAGCAGCCCCCCGGGCAGGTCCTACGAGCAGTACGTC. Its translation: CASSPPGRSYEQYV.